A single sample gave rise to the 29 T cell receptor beta chains below, sequenced in a study of T cells in Graves' hyperthyroidism and ophthalmopathy. Using RNA transcripts as the source, TCR beta CDR3 regions were amplified. When the TCR CDR3 underwent first-round RT-PCR, the HTBI primer set was used. MiXCR, run by TCRdb on the multiplex PCR reads, gives a single entry per CDR3 protein. Counted here are 600,000 to 850,000 distinct CDR3 sequences, roughly a sixth occurring once; the ten biggest clones make up 16%. Sequenced material: blood. Every receptor here comes from a woman aged 45-60 years with Graves' hyperthyroidism that later progressed to Graves' ophthalmopathy.

This clonotype turned up a few times. The chain couples TRBV14 to TRBJ2-3, with TRBD2 matching 12 bases. CDR1 SGHDN and CDR2 FVKESK come from the germline V gene. This CDR3 has 19 amino acids. J gave up 1 base and V 1 base, and 9 bases lay outside the gene matches. The CDR3 DNA reads TGTGCCAGCAGCCAAGTACGGACTAGCGGGGTAAGGGGCACAGATACGCAGTATTTT. Its protein product is CASSQVRTSGVRGTDTQYF. The full variable domain, completed using reference TRBV14 and TRBJ2-3, is EAGVTQFPSHSVIEKGQTVTLRCDPISGHDNLYWYRRVMGKEIKFLLHFVKESKQDESGMPNNRFLAERTGGTYSTLKVQPAELEDSGVYFCASSQVRTSGVRGTDTQYFGPGTRLTVL.

This chain links TRBV18 with TRBJ2-7; D unclear. The V and J ends lost 2 bases and 4 bases respectively, with 15 bases between them. The germline V gene has CDR1 KGHSH and CDR2 LQKENI. The CDR3 runs to 15 residues. DNA for the CDR3: TGTGCCAGCTCACCAAAGAGTGGAGCCCTATACGAGCAGTACTTC. Translating gives CASSPKSGALYEQYF.

V usage is TRBV9 and J usage is TRBJ2-1, with D perhaps TRBD1 or TRBD2 (5 bases each). The CDR3 has 15 amino acids. Trimming pared 2 bases from V and 5 bases from J, leaving 14 bases between. Germline assignment: CDR1 SGDLS and CDR2 YYNGEE. CDR3 in DNA: TGTGCCAGCAGCGTCGGGACGGACCATAACAATGAGCAGTTCTTC. Amino acids: CASSVGTDHNNEQFF.

This clonotype occurred many times. V and J are TRBV27 and TRBJ2-5; D may correspond to TRBD1 or TRBD2 (6 bases each). The CDR3 is made up of 14 amino acids. Between the trimmed V and J ends, which lost 7 bases and 3 bases, there was a span of 15 bases. Germline CDR1 and CDR2: MNHEY and SMNVEV (reference sequence). CDR3 DNA: TGTGCCAGCAAACCGGAGGGGGTGGAAGAGACCCAGTACTTC. Residues: CASKPEGVEETQYF.

Many counts were recorded for this clonotype. The rearrangement uses TRBV11-2 and TRBJ1-6; perhaps TRBD1 as D (6 bases). CDR1 is SGHAT, CDR2 FQNNGV, per germline. This CDR3 is 15 amino acids long. V gave up 4 bases and J gave up 9 bases, with 16 bases separating them. CDR3 region: CASSWDTGESSPLHF. CDR3 nucleotides: TGTGCCAGCAGCTGGGACACCGGGGAAAGTTCACCCCTCCACTTT.

This sequence joins TRBV6-2 or TRBV6-3 and TRBJ2-1, with 10 bases lining up with TRBD1. This CDR3 comprises 15 residues. V was clipped by 5 bases and J by 6 bases; unmatched bases: 7. Germline lookup yields CDR1 MNHEY and CDR2 SVGEGT. CDR3 in DNA: TGTGCCAGCAGTGGGTGGGACAGGGGTGGCAATGAGCAGTTCTTC. The encoded protein is CASSGWDRGGNEQFF.

This sequence joins TRBV6-1 and TRBJ1-2; D is unresolved. Trimming left V 6 bases short and J 1 base short, with 21 bases between. Looked up from germline, CDR1 is MNHNS and CDR2 is SASEGT. The CDR3 runs to 17 residues. The CDR3 DNA sequence: TGTGCCAGCAGGTCCCCACCTAATCGAGGGAGTAACTATGGCTACACCTTC. Translated: CASRSPPNRGSNYGYTF.

The DNA of the CDR3 is TGTGCCAGCAGTGAAGGGGCCAGGGCCAGCAATCAGCCCCAGCATTTT. This sequence encodes CASSEGARASNQPQHF. The chain carries TRBV6-1 and TRBJ1-5; D might be TRBD1 (5 bases). V shed 1 base and J shed 1 base, with 11 bases lying between them. Per the germline V gene, CDR1 is MNHNS and CDR2 is SASEGT. The CDR3 has 16 residues.

This clonotype was seen a few times. This chain links TRBV4-2 with TRBJ2-1; D ambiguous. The CDR3 spans 15 residues. CDR1 and CDR2 from the germline V gene are LGHNA and YNFKEQ. The V gene lost 1 base and the J gene lost 7 bases, with 14 bases spanning the gap. The CDR3 region has the DNA TGTGCCAGCAGCCAAGCCACCGGCCCTCGAAATGAGCAGTTCTTC. Translated: CASSQATGPRNEQFF.

This clonotype appeared many times. The gene calls are TRBV5-1 and TRBJ1-1; D is ambiguous. CDR3 length: 15 residues. The V gene's germline CDR1 is SGHRS and CDR2 YFSETQ. With 4 bases removed from V and 1 base from J, the gap between germline ends came to 14 bases. The CDR3: CASSPPWEENTEAFF. The CDR3 DNA is TGCGCCAGCAGCCCCCCTTGGGAGGAGAACACTGAAGCTTTCTTT.

This clonotype occurred many times. The chain combines TRBV5-1 with TRBJ2-3; 9 bases align to TRBD2. The CDR3 contains 15 residues. V trimming: 0 bases; J trimming: 2 bases; junction bases outside the gene matches: 1. CDR1 is SGHRS and CDR2 is YFSETQ in the germline V gene. The CDR3 sequence: CASSLERGATDTQYF. For the CDR3, the DNA is TGCGCCAGCAGCTTGGAGCGGGGGGCCACAGATACGCAGTATTTT. Looking up the rest from reference TRBV5-1 and TRBJ2-3 gives the full variable domain: KAGVTQTPRYLIKTRGQQVTLSCSPISGHRSVSWYQQTPGQGLQFLFEYFSETQRNKGNFPGRFSGRQFSNSRSEMNVSTLELGDSALYLCASSLERGATDTQYFGPGTRLTVL.

The rearrangement links TRBV19 to TRBJ1-4; 10 positions match TRBD1. The CDR3 is 14 residues long. Germline V lookup: CDR1 LNHDA, CDR2 SQIVND (reference sequence). V shed 3 bases and J 8 bases; nucleotides not matched to a gene: 3. The CDR3 region is CASSMGQGIEKLFF. DNA of the CDR3: TGTGCCAGTAGTATGGGACAGGGGATAGAAAAACTGTTTTTT.

This clonotype was observed at least ten times. Here the CDR3 DNA reads TGTGCCAGCTCACCAAGTTATGTCAACACTGAAGCTTTCTTT. Translated: CASSPSYVNTEAFF. V is TRBV18 and J is TRBJ1-1; D ambiguous. CDR3 length: 14 amino acids. The germline gives CDR1 KGHSH, CDR2 LQKENI. V dropped 2 bases and J dropped 2 bases, with 9 bases sitting between them.

CDR3 coding DNA: TGTGCCAGCAGCCCCCAGTTAGGCTATGGCTACACCTTC. Translated: CASSPQLGYGYTF. The V gene is TRBV6-1, the J gene TRBJ1-2; D gene ambiguous. The V gene's germline CDR1 is MNHNS and CDR2 SASEGT. The germline V and J ends were trimmed by 6 bases and 4 bases, with 12 bases remaining between them. The CDR3 spans 13 residues.

The chain uses TRBV9 and TRBJ1-1; 8 bases are a match to TRBD1. V dropped 3 bases and J dropped 8; count of bases not matched to a gene: 9. This CDR3 is 14 amino acids long. Germline-derived CDR1 and CDR2 are SGDLS and YYNGEE. CDR3 nucleotides: TGTGCCAGCAGCGCCAGGACAGGGTTAGGGGAAGCTTTCTTT. The encoded protein is CASSARTGLGEAFF.

The V call is TRBV6-1, the J call TRBJ2-2; the match to TRBD1 covers 9 bases. Unmatched junction bases numbered 6, after V lost 11 bases and J lost 2 bases. This CDR3 region has 14 residues. Germline V CDR1 and CDR2: MNHNS, SASEGT. The CDR3, as DNA: TGTGCCGTTGGGGGACAGGGAAACACCGGGGAGCTGTTTTTT. Its protein is CAVGGQGNTGELFF.

The chain joins TRBV20-1 to TRBJ1-6, with D unresolved. CDR3 length: 14 residues. Germline CDR1 DFQATT, CDR2 SNEGSKA (reference sequence). V lost 2 bases, J lost 5 bases, and 10 bases lay in between. CDR3 in DNA: TGCAGTGCTAGAAGGAACAGTGATAATTCACCCCTCCACTTT. Its protein is CSARRNSDNSPLHF.

This clonotype was recorded at least ten times. V usage is TRBV18 and J usage is TRBJ2-2, with D possibly TRBD1 on 6 matching bases. Between the trimmed V and J ends, which lost 1 base and 4 bases, there was a span of 10 bases. Germline V gene sequence: CDR1 KGHSH, CDR2 LQKENI. The CDR3 is 15 amino acids. The DNA for the CDR3 is TGTGCCAGCTCACCACGCAGGGGTAGCACCGGGGAGCTGTTTTTT. Translating gives CASSPRRGSTGELFF.

This clonotype was detected many times. This rearrangement joins TRBV12-3 or TRBV12-4 to TRBJ1-2, with D possibly TRBD1 on 6 matching bases. V gave up 8 bases and J gave up 8 bases, with 15 bases separating them. The CDR3 length is 12 residues. CDR3: CASRGGLRGYTF. The CDR3 DNA sequence: TGTGCCAGCCGAGGGGGGTTGCGGGGCTACACCTTC.

Ten or more counts support this clonotype. The V gene is TRBV7-9, the J gene TRBJ1-1, with D maybe TRBD1 (6 bases). The CDR3 contains 17 residues. CDR1 and CDR2 from the germline V gene are SEHNR and FQNEAQ (reference sequence). Trimming pared 5 bases from V and 2 bases from J, leaving 21 bases between. The CDR3 here is CASSPTITRDINTEAFF. CDR3 coding DNA: TGTGCCAGCAGCCCGACAATAACCCGGGACATCAACACTGAAGCTTTCTTT.

The chain is built from TRBV29-1 and TRBJ2-3, with 8 bases identical to TRBD2. J was trimmed by 0 bases and V by 2 bases; bases with no gene match: 1. The germline V gene has CDR1 SQVTM and CDR2 ANQGSEA. This CDR3 is built from 14 residues. CDR3 sequence (DNA): TGCAGCGTTGAACTAGCGGGTAGCACAGATACGCAGTATTTT. Translation gives CSVELAGSTDTQYF.

Here the CDR3 DNA reads TGCAGTGCTAGAGAAGGGAAAGGGTTCCCTGAAGCTTTCTTT. It specifies CSAREGKGFPEAFF. The chain combines TRBV20-1 with TRBJ1-1; D gene unclear. CDR1 and CDR2 from the germline V gene are DFQATT and SNEGSKA (reference sequence). The CDR3 consists of 14 residues. The V gene lost 0 bases and the J gene lost 6 bases, with 14 bases spanning the gap.

This clonotype was observed many times. The chain couples TRBV18 to TRBJ1-1, with 7 bases that match TRBD1. V lost 9 bases, J lost 3 bases, and 10 bases stayed unmatched. Per the germline V gene, CDR1 is KGHSH and CDR2 is LQKENI. CDR3 length equals 14 residues. CDR3 DNA sequence: TGTGCCAGTCTAGGGGGCATCTGGGACACTGAAGCTTTCTTT. Residues: CASLGGIWDTEAFF.

This clonotype was recorded many times. The V call is TRBV12-3 or TRBV12-4, the J call TRBJ1-1; 8 nucleotides line up with TRBD1. CDR3 length equals 15 residues. J lost 3 bases, V lost 5 bases, and 8 bases had no gene match. CDR3 in DNA: TGTGCCAGCAGTGACACAGGGGGAGGGTACACTGAAGCTTTCTTT. Its translation is CASSDTGGGYTEAFF.

This clonotype has only a few counts. This chain joins TRBV10-3 and TRBJ2-3; D not resolved. Germline V gene sequence: CDR1 ENHRY, CDR2 SYGVKD. CDR3 length equals 13 residues. Between the trimmed V and J ends, which lost 6 bases and 3 bases, there was a span of 10 bases. In nucleotides, the CDR3 is TGTGCCATCAGGCTCTGGATGACAGATACGCAGTATTTT. Translating gives CAIRLWMTDTQYF.

The rearrangement uses TRBV19 and TRBJ1-2, with D tentatively TRBD1 (5 bases). The germline V and J ends were trimmed by 7 bases and 5 bases, with 11 bases remaining between them. Per the germline V gene, CDR1 is LNHDA and CDR2 is SQIVND (reference sequence). The CDR3 has 12 amino acids. The CDR3 bases are TGTGCCAGTACCGACAGACTGTATGGCTACACCTTC. Its translation is CASTDRLYGYTF.

This clonotype was seen at least ten times. Written as DNA, the CDR3 is TGTGCCAGCAGTCCGTACGGCCCTCAGGGAGGGTATGGCTACACCTTC. It is translated as CASSPYGPQGGYGYTF. The chain employs TRBV2 and TRBJ1-2; weak D call: TRBD1 (5 bases). The CDR3 is 16 amino acids. The germline V and J ends were trimmed by 5 bases and 5 bases, with 21 bases remaining between them. Germline V gene lookup returns CDR1 SNHLY and CDR2 FYNNEI.

This clonotype was observed a few times. A much larger clonotype is one base distant, so this may be a read error. The genes are TRBV11-3 and TRBJ2-5; 8 bases line up with TRBD1. The CDR3 consists of 13 residues. Germline CDR1 reads SGHNT; CDR2 reads YENEEA. CDR3: CASSQGAQETQHF. DNA for the CDR3: TGTGCCAGCAGCCAGGGGGCCCAAGAGACCCAGCACTTC.

This clonotype came up many times. The rearrangement uses TRBV11-2 and TRBJ2-5, with 7 bases lining up with TRBD1. With V trimmed by 0 bases and J by 1 base, 5 bases remained unmatched. The CDR3 has 16 amino acids. The V gene's germline CDR1 is SGHAT and CDR2 FQNNGV. The CDR3 sequence: CASSLDPRGIQETQYF. The CDR3, as DNA: TGTGCCAGCAGCTTAGACCCCAGGGGGATCCAAGAGACCCAGTACTTC.